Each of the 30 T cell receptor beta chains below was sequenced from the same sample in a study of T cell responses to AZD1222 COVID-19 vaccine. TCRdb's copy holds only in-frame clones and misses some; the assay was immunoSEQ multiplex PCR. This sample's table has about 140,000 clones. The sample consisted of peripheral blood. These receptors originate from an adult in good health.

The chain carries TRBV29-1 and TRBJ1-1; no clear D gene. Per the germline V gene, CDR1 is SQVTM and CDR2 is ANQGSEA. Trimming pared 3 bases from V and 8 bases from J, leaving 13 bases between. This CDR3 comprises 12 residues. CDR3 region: CSVEFSKTEAFF. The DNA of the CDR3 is TGCAGCGTTGAGTTCAGCAAAACCGAAGCTTTCTTT.

The CDR3 protein is CASSLVTGRAEAFF. Written as DNA, the CDR3 is TGTGCCAGCAGCTTAGTCACGGGGAGGGCTGAAGCTTTCTTT. This chain uses TRBV11-2 with TRBJ1-1; D ambiguous. The CDR3 has 14 residues. Germline loops: CDR1 SGHAT, CDR2 FQNNGV. With 1 base removed from V and 6 bases from J, the gap between germline ends came to 12 bases. Combining the CDR3 with reference TRBV11-2 and TRBJ1-1 gives the whole variable domain EAGVAQSPRYKIIEKRQSVAFWCNPISGHATLYWYQQILGQGPKLLIQFQNNGVVDDSQLPKDRFSAERLKGVDSTLKIQPAKLEDSAVYLCASSLVTGRAEAFFGQGTRLTVV.

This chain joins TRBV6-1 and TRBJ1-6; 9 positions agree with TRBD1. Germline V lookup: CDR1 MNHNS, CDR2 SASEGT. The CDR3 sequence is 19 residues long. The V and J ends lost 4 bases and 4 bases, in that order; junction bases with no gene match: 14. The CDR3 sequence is CASSGTVNRGLGYNSPLHF. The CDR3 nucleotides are TGTGCCAGCAGTGGGACGGTAAACAGGGGGCTTGGGTATAATTCACCCCTCCACTTT.

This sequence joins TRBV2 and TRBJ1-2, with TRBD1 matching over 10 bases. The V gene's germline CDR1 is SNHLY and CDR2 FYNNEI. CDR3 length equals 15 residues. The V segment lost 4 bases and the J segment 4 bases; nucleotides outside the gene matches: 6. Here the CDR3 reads CASSADRGGSYGYTF. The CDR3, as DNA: TGTGCCAGCAGTGCGGACAGGGGGGGATCCTATGGCTACACCTTC.

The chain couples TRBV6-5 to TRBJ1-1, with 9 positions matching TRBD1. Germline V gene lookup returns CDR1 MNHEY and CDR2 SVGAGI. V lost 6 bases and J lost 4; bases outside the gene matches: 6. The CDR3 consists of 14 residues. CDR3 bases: TGTGCCAGCAGACCTACAGGGGGCGGCACTGAAGCTTTCTTT. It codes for CASRPTGGGTEAFF.

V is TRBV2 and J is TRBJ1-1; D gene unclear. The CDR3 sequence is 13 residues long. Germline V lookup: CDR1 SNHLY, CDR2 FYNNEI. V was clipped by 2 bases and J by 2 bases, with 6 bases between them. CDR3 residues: CASSESANTEAFF. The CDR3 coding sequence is TGTGCCAGCAGTGAATCGGCAAACACTGAAGCTTTCTTT. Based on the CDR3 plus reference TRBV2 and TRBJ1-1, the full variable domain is EPEVTQTPSHQVTQMGQEVILRCVPISNHLYFYWYRQILGQKVEFLVSFYNNEISEKSEIFDDQFSVERPDGSNFTLKIRSTKLEDSAMYFCASSESANTEAFFGQGTRLTVV.

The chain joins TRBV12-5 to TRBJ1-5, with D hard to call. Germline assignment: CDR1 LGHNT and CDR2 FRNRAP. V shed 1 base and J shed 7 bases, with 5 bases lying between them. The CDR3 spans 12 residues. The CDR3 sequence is CASGLGGQPQHF. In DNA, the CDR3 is TGTGCTAGTGGTTTGGGTGGGCAGCCCCAGCATTTT.

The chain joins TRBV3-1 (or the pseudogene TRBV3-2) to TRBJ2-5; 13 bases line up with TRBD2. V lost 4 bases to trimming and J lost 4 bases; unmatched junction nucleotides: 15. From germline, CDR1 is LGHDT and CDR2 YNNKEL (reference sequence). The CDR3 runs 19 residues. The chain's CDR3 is CASSPRRGTSGGAGETQYF. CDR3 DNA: TGTGCCAGCAGCCCGCGTCGAGGAACTAGCGGGGGGGCCGGAGAGACCCAGTACTTC.

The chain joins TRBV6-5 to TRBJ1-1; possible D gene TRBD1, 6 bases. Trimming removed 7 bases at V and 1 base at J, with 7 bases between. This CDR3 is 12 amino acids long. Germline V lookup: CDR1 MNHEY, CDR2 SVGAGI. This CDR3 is CASMGQNTEAFF. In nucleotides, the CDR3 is TGTGCCAGCATGGGACAGAACACTGAAGCTTTCTTT.

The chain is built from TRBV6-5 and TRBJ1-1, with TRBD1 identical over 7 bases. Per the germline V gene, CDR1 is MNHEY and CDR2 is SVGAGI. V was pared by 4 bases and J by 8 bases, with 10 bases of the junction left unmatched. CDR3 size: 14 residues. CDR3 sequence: CASSFYLFRGEAFF. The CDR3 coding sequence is TGTGCCAGCAGTTTCTACCTTTTCAGGGGGGAAGCTTTCTTT.

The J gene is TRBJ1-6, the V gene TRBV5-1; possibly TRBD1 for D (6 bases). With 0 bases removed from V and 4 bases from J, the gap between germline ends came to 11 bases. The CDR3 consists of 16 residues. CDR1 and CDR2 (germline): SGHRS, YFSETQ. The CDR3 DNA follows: TGCGCCAGCAGCTTGGCTGGGACACGATATAATTCACCCCTCCACTTT. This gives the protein CASSLAGTRYNSPLHF.

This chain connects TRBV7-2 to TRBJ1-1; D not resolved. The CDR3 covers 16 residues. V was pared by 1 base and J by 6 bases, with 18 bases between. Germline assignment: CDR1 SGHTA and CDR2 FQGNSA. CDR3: CASSLGAAGMGAEAFF. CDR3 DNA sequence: TGTGCCAGCAGCTTAGGGGCGGCGGGGATGGGCGCTGAAGCTTTCTTT.

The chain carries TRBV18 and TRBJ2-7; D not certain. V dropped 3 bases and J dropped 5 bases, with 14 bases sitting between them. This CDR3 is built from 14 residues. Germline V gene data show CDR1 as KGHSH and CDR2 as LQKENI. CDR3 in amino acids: CASSPGVEENEQYF. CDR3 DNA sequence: TGTGCCAGCTCACCGGGCGTAGAGGAGAACGAGCAGTACTTC.

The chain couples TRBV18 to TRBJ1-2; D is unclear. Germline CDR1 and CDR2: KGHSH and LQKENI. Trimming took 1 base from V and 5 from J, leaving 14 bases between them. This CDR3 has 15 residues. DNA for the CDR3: TGTGCCAGCTCACCACAAGATGTGGGCCATTATGGCTACACCTTC. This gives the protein CASSPQDVGHYGYTF. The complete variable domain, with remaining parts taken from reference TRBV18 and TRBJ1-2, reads NAGVMQNPRHLVRRRGQEARLRCSPMKGHSHVYWYRQLPEEGLKFMVYLQKENIIDESGMPKERFSAEFPKEGPSILRIQQVVRGDSAAYFCASSPQDVGHYGYTFGSGTRLTVV.

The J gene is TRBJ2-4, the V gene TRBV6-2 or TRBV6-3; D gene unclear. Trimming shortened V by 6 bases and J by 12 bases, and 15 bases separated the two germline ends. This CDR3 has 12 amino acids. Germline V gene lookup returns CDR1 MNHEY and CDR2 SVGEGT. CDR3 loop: CASSLVGSHQYF. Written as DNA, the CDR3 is TGTGCCAGCAGCCTCGTGGGCAGTCATCAGTACTTC.

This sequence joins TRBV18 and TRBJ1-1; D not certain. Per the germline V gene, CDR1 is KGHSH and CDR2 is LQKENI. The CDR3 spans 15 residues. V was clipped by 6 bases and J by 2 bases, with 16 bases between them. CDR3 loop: CASSLGKETNTEAFF. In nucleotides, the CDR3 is TGTGCCAGCTCCTTGGGGAAGGAGACTAACACTGAAGCTTTCTTT.

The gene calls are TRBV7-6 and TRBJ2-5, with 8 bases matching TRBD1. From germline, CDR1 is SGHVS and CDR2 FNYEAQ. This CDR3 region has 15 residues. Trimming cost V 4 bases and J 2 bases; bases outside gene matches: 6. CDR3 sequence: CASSSGQGRQETQYF. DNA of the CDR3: TGTGCCAGCAGCTCTGGACAGGGACGACAAGAGACCCAGTACTTC. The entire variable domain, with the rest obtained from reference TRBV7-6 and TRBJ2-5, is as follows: GAGVSQSPRYKVTKRGQDVALRCDPISGHVSLYWYRQALGQGPEFLTYFNYEAQQDKSGLPNDRFSAERPEGSISTLTIQRTEQRDSAMYRCASSSGQGRQETQYFGPGTRLLVL.

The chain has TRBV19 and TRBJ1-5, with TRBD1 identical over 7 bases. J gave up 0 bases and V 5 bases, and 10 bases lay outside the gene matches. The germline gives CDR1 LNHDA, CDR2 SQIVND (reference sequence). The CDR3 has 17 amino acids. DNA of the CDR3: TGTGCCAGTAGTCAGGGGGAAACCTGGCGTAGCAATCAGCCCCAGCATTTT. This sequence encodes CASSQGETWRSNQPQHF.

CDR3 sequence (DNA): TGTGCCAGCTCACCTATTTTAGGGGGCACCTACAATGAGCAGTTCTTC. As protein: CASSPILGGTYNEQFF. The chain uses TRBV18 and TRBJ2-1; 7 positions agree with TRBD1. The junction had 7 bases not matched to a gene; V was cut back by 3 bases and J by 2 bases. CDR3 length equals 16 residues. Germline lookup yields CDR1 KGHSH and CDR2 LQKENI.

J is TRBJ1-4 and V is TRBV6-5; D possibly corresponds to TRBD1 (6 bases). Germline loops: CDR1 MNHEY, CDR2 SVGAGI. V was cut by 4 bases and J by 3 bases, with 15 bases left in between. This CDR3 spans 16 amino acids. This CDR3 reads CASSFGAGAANEKLFF. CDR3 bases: TGTGCCAGCAGTTTCGGAGCGGGGGCGGCTAATGAAAAACTGTTTTTT.

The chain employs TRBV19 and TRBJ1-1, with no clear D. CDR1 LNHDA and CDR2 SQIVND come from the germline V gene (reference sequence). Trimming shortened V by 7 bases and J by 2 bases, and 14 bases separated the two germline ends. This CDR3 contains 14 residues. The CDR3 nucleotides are TGTGCCAGTACGACCACGGCAGCTAACACTGAAGCTTTCTTT. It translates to CASTTTAANTEAFF.

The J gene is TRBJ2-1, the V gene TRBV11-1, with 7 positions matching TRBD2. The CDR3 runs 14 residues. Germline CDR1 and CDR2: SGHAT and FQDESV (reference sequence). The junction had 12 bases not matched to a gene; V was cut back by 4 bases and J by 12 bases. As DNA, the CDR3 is TGTGCCAGCAGCTCTCGGGGGGATTGGGTGGGGCAGTTCTTC. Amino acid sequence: CASSSRGDWVGQFF.

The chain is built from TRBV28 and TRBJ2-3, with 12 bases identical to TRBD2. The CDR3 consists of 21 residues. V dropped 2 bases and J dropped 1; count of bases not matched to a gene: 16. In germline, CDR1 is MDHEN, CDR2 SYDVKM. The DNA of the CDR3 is TGTGCCAGCAGTTTAGTCTTTAGTTGGCTAGCGGGGGGGAACCGCACAGATACGCAGTATTTT. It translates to CASSLVFSWLAGGNRTDTQYF.

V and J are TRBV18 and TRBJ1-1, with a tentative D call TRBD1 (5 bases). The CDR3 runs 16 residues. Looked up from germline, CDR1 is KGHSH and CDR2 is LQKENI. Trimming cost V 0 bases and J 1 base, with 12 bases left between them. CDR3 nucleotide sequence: TGTGCCAGCTCACCACCGGGTCGTGGACAGAACACTGAAGCTTTCTTT. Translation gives CASSPPGRGQNTEAFF.

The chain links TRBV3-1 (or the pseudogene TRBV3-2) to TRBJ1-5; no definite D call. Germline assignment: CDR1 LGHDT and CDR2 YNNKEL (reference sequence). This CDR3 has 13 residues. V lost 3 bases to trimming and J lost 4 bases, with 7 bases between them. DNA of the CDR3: TGTGCCAGCAGCCATGGACGGAATCAGCCCCAGCATTTT. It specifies CASSHGRNQPQHF.

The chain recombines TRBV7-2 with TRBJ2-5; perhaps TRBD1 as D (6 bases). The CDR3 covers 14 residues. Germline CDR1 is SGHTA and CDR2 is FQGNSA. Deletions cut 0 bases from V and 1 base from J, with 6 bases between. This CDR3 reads CASSLARGQETQYF. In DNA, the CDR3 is TGTGCCAGCAGCTTAGCCAGGGGCCAAGAGACCCAGTACTTC.

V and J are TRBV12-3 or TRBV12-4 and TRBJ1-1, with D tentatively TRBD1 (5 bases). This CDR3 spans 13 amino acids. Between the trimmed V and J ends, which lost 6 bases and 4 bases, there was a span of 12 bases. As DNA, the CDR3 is TGTGCCAGCAGAAGGGGCGAGATCACTGAAGCTTTCTTT. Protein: CASRRGEITEAFF.

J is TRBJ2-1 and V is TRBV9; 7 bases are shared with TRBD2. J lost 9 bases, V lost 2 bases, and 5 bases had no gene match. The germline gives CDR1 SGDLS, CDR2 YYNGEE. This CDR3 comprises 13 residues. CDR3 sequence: CASSVGVAGEQFF. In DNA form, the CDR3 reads TGTGCCAGCAGCGTTGGCGTAGCGGGTGAGCAGTTCTTC.

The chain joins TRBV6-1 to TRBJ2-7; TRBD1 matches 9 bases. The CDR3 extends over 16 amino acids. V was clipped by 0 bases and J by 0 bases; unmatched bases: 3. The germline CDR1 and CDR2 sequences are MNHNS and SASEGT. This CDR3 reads CASSEARTGASYEQYF. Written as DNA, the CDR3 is TGTGCCAGCAGTGAAGCACGGACAGGGGCCTCCTACGAGCAGTACTTC.

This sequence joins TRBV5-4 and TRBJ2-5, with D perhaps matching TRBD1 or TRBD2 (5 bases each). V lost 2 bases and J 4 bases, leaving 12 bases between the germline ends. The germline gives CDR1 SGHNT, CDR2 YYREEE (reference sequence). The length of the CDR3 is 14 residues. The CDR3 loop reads CASSFSGAGETQYF. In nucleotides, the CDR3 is TGTGCCAGCAGCTTTTCCGGGGCAGGAGAGACCCAGTACTTC.